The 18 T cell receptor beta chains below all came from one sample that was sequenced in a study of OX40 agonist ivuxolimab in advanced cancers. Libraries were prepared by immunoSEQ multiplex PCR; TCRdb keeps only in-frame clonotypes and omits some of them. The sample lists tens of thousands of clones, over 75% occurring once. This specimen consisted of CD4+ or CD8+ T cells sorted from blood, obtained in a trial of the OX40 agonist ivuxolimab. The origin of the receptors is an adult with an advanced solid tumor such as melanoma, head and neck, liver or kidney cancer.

The CDR3 DNA reads TGTGCCAGCTCACCACTCGGACAGGGAATGGATGATGGCTACACCTTC. Its translation: CASSPLGQGMDDGYTF. V usage is TRBV18 and J usage is TRBJ1-2; 8 nucleotides align to TRBD1. CDR3 length: 16 amino acids. Germline lookup yields CDR1 KGHSH and CDR2 LQKENI. Trimming took 1 base from V and 6 from J; bases not matched to a gene: 10.

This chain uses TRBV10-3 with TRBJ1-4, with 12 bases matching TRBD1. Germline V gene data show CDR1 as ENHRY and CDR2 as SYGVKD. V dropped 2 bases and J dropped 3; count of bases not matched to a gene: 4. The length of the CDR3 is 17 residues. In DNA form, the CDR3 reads TGTGCCATCAGTGAGGGGACAGGGGGCGCAGCTAATGAAAAACTGTTTTTT. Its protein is CAISEGTGGAANEKLFF.

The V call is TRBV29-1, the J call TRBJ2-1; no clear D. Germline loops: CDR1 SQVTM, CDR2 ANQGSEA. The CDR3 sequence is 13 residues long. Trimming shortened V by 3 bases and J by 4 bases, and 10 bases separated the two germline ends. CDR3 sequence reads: CSVEYREYNEQFF. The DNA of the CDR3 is TGCAGCGTTGAGTATAGGGAATACAATGAGCAGTTCTTC.

This chain's CDR3 is CASPDRGEVETQYF. The CDR3 nucleotides are TGTGCCAGCCCAGACAGGGGGGAGGTCGAGACCCAGTACTTC. The chain uses TRBV6-1 and TRBJ2-5; 9 bases line up with TRBD1. Trimming at V came to 8 bases and at J to 5 bases, leaving 9 bases not matched to a gene. CDR3 length equals 14 residues. Germline loops: CDR1 MNHNS, CDR2 SASEGT.

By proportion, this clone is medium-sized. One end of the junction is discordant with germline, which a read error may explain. The CDR3: CASSEVKGQDFF. The CDR3 nucleotides are TGTGCCAGCAGTGAAGTTAAGGGACAGGACTTTTTC. This chain links TRBV2 with TRBJ2-7, with 8 bases fitting TRBD1. The CDR3 is made up of 12 amino acids. CDR1 is SNHLY, CDR2 FYNNEI, per germline.

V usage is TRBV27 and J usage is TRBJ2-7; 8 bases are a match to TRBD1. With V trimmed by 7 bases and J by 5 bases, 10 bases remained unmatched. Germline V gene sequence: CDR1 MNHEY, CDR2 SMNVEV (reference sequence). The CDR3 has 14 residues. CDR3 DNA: TGTGCCAGCAACCCACGGACAGGGATTAACGAGCAGTACTTC. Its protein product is CASNPRTGINEQYF.

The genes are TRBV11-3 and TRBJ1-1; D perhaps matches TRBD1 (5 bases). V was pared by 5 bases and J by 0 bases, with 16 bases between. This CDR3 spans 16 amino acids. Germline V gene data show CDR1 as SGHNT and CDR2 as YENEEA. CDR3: CASSPGVGDMNTEAFF. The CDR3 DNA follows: TGTGCCAGCAGCCCAGGAGTAGGGGATATGAACACTGAAGCTTTCTTT.

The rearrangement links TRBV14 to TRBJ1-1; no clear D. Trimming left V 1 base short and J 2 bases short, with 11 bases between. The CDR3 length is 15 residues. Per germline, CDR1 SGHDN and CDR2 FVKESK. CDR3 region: CASSQGDGSNTEAFF. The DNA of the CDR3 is TGTGCCAGCAGCCAAGGAGACGGAAGTAACACTGAAGCTTTCTTT.

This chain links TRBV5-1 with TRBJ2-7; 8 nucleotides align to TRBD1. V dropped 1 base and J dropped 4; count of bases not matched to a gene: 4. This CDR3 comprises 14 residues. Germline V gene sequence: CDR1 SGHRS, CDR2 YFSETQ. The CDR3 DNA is TGCGCCAGCAGCTTGTCGGGACAGGAATACGAGCAGTACTTC. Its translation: CASSLSGQEYEQYF.

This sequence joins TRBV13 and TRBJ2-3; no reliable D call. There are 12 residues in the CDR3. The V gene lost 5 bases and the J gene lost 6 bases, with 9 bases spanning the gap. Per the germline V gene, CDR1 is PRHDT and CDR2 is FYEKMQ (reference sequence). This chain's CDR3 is CASSIKEDTQYF. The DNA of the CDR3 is TGTGCCAGCAGCATCAAGGAGGATACGCAGTATTTT.

The CDR3 DNA is TGTGCCAGCGGAGGGACTAGCGGTTCCTACAATGAGCAGTTCTTC. Translation gives CASGGTSGSYNEQFF. This chain joins TRBV9 and TRBJ2-1, with 11 bases matching TRBD2. CDR1 and CDR2 from the germline V gene are SGDLS and YYNGEE. Germline trimming cut 7 bases from V and 1 base from J; bases unmatched to any gene: 4. The CDR3 consists of 15 residues.

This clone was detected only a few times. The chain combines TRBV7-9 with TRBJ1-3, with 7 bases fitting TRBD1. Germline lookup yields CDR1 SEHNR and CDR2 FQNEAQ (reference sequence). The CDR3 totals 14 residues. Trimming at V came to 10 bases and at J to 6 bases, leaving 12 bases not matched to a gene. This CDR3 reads CAINRGRNENTIYF. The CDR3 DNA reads TGTGCCATCAACAGGGGAAGGAACGAAAACACCATATATTTT.

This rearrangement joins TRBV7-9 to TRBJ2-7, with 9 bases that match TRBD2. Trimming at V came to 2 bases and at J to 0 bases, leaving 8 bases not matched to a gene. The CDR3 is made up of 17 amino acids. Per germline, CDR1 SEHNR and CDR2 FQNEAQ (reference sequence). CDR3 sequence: CASSLSSGATYSYEQYF. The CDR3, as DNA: TGTGCCAGCAGCTTATCTAGCGGGGCGACCTACTCCTACGAGCAGTACTTC.

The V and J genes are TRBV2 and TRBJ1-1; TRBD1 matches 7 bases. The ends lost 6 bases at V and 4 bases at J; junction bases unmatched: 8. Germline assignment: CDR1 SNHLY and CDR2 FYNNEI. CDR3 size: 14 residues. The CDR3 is CASRWQGGVTEAFF. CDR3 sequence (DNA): TGTGCCAGCAGGTGGCAGGGGGGCGTCACTGAAGCTTTCTTT. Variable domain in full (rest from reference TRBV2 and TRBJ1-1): EPEVTQTPSHQVTQMGQEVILRCVPISNHLYFYWYRQILGQKVEFLVSFYNNEISEKSEIFDDQFSVERPDGSNFTLKIRSTKLEDSAMYFCASRWQGGVTEAFFGQGTRLTVV.

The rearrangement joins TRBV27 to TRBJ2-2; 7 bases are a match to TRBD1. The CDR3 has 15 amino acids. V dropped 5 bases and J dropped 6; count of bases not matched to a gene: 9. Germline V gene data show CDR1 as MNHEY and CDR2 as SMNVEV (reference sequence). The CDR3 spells CASSGDSLGAGELFF. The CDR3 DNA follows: TGTGCCAGCAGTGGGGACAGTTTGGGGGCCGGGGAGCTGTTTTTT.

CDR3 protein: CASSSTSNEQFF. In nucleotides, the CDR3 is TGTGCCAGCAGCTCGACTAGCAATGAGCAGTTCTTC. The chain uses TRBV9 and TRBJ2-1, with TRBD2 as a possible D gene (6 bases). Trimming cost V 4 bases and J 6 bases, with 8 bases left between them. The CDR3 contains 12 residues. The germline V gene encodes CDR1 SGDLS and CDR2 YYNGEE.

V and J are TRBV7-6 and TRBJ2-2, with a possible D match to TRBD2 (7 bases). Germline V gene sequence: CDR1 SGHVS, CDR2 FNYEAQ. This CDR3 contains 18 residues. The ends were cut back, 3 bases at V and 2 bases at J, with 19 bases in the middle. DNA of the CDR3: TGTGCCAGCAGCTTCATTGCGCGAGCGGGGACAAACACCGGGGAGCTGTTTTTT. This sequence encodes CASSFIARAGTNTGELFF.

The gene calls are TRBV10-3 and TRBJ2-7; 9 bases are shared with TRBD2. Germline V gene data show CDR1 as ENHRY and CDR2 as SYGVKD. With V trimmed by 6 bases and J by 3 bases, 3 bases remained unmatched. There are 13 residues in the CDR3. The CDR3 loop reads CAISAGGIYEQYF. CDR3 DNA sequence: TGTGCCATCAGCGCGGGAGGGATCTACGAGCAGTACTTC.